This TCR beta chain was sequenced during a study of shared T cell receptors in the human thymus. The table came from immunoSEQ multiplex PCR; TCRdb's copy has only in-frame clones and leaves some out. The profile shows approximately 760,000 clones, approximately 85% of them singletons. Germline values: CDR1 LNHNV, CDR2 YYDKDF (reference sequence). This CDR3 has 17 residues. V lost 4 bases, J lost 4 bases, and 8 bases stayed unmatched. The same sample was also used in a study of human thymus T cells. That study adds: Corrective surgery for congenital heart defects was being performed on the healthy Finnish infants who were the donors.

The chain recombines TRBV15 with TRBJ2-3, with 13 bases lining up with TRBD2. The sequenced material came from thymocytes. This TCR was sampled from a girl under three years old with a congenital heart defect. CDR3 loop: CATSTPSTSGGADTQYF. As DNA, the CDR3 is TGTGCCACCAGCACCCCCTCCACTAGCGGGGGGGCAGATACGCAGTATTTT. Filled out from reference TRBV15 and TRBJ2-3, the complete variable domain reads DAMVIQNPRYQVTQFGKPVTLSCSQTLNHNVMYWYQQKSSQAPKLLFHYYDKDFNNEADTPDNFQSRRPNTSFCFLDIRSPGLGDTAMYLCATSTPSTSGGADTQYFGPGTRLTVL.